Presented here are 4 T cell receptor beta chains from one specimen sequenced in a study of OX40 agonist ivuxolimab in advanced cancers. Sequencing was performed with immunoSEQ multiplex PCR; in TCRdb, only in-frame clones are kept and a portion is missing. The profile shows about 75,000 clones, roughly nine tenths of them singletons. Here the sequenced sample was CD4+ or CD8+ T cells sorted from blood, taken in a trial of the OX40 agonist ivuxolimab. These receptors all stem from an adult with an advanced solid tumor such as melanoma, head and neck, liver or kidney cancer.

The CDR3 DNA is TGTGCCAGCAGCCCGACTCCCCAAAGCCTTATGGGGCAGTTCTTC. This codes for CASSPTPQSLMGQFF. The chain carries TRBV27 and TRBJ2-1; D gene uncertain. This CDR3 contains 15 residues. V shed 6 bases and J shed 12 bases, with 24 bases lying between them. CDR1 is MNHEY and CDR2 is SMNVEV in the germline V gene (reference sequence).

The chain links TRBV7-8 to TRBJ2-1, with D unresolved. Germline loops: CDR1 SGHVS, CDR2 FQNEAQ. The CDR3 is made up of 15 amino acids. V was pared by 0 bases and J by 6 bases, with 12 bases between. The CDR3 spells CASSLAGGVVNEQFF. As DNA, the CDR3 is TGTGCCAGCAGCTTAGCGGGTGGGGTAGTCAATGAGCAGTTCTTC.

In its sample, this clone was seen many times. The chain uses TRBV2 and TRBJ1-5; D gene unclear. This CDR3 has 14 amino acids. In germline, CDR1 is SNHLY, CDR2 FYNNEI. The germline V and J ends were trimmed by 8 bases and 4 bases, with 15 bases remaining between them. The CDR3 DNA reads TGTGCCAGCTGGGCAGGTTTAAGAAATCAGCCCCAGCATTTT. Its translation: CASWAGLRNQPQHF.

J is TRBJ2-3 and V is TRBV5-1; TRBD1 matches 7 bases. The CDR3 has 15 residues. J gave up 2 bases and V 3 bases, and 6 bases lay outside the gene matches. In germline, CDR1 is SGHRS, CDR2 YFSETQ. CDR3 DNA sequence: TGCGCCAGCAGCTCAACGGGACAGAACACAGATACGCAGTATTTT. Translation gives CASSSTGQNTDTQYF.